In its sample, the clone carrying this TCR beta chain was seen many times. The entry originates in a study of T-cell reconstitution after alpha-beta-depleted transplantation in children. Germline V gene data show CDR1 as SGHTA and CDR2 as FQGTGA. V was pared by 3 bases and J by 8 bases, with 19 bases between. CDR3 length: 15 amino acids. Unique molecular identifiers were incorporated during preparation of the TCRbeta library. TCRdb re-called the PCR reads through MiXCR, storing one row per CDR3 protein. The sample lists approximately 250,000 distinct CDR3 sequences, approximately 9.9% occurring once. The chain combines TRBV7-3 with TRBJ1-2; weak D call: TRBD1 (5 bases). The sequence derives from a human donor who donated a stem cell graft to a child with SCID. The source was PBMCs from the stem cell graft donor, collected from the stem cell graft. The DNA of the CDR3 is TGTGCCAGCAGCTTCCACAAGACCGGGACCGGAGGCTACACCTTC. Translated: CASSFHKTGTGGYTF. The full variable domain, in which reference TRBV7-3 and TRBJ1-2 provide the parts outside the CDR3, is GAGVSQTPSNKVTEKGKYVELRCDPISGHTALYWYRQSLGQGPEFLIYFQGTGAADDSGLPNDRFFAVRPEGSVSTLKIQRTERGDSAVYLCASSFHKTGTGGYTFGSGTRLTVV.